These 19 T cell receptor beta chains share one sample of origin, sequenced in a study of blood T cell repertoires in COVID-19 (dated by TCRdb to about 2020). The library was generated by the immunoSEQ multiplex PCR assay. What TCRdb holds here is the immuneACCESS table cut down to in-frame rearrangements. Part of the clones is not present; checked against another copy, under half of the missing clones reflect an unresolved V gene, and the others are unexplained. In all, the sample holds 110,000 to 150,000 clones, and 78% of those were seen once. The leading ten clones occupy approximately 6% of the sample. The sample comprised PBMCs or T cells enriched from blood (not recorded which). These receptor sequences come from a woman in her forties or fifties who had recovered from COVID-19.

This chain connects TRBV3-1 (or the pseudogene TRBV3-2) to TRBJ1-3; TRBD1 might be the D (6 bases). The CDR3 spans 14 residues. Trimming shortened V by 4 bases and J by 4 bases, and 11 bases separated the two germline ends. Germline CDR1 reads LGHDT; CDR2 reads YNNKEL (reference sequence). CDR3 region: CASSRGLTGNTIYF. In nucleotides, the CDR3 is TGTGCCAGCAGCCGGGGGCTGACGGGAAACACCATATATTTT.

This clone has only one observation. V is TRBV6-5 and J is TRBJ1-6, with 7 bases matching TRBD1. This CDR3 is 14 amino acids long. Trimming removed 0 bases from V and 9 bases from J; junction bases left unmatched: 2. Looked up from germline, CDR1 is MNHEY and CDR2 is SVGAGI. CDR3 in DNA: TGTGCCAGCAGTTACTCAGGGGGCATTTCACCCCTCCACTTT. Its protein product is CASSYSGGISPLHF.

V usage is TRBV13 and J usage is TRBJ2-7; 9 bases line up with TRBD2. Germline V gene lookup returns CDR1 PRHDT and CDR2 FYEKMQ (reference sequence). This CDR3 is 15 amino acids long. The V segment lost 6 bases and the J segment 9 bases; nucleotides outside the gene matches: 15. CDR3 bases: TGTGCCAGCAGAGAATCGGGACTAGCAGCGTGGAGGCAGTACTTC. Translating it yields CASRESGLAAWRQYF.

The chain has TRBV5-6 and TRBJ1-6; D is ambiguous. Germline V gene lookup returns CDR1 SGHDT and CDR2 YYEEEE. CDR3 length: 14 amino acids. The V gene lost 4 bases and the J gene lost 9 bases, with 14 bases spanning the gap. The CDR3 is CASSTPARGSPLHF. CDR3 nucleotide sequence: TGTGCCAGCAGCACCCCGGCCCGGGGTTCACCCCTCCACTTT.

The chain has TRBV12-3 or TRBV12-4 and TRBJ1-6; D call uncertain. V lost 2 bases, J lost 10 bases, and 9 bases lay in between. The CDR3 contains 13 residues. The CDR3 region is CASSLSGVSPLHF. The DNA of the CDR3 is TGTGCCAGCAGTTTATCCGGAGTCTCACCCCTCCACTTT.

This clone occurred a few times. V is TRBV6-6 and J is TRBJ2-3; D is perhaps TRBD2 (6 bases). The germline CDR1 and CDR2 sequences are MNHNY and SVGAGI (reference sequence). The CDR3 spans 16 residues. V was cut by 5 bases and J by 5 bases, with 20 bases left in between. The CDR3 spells CASSQDLRRAGDTQYF. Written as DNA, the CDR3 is TGTGCCAGCAGTCAGGACCTAAGGAGGGCGGGAGATACGCAGTATTTT.

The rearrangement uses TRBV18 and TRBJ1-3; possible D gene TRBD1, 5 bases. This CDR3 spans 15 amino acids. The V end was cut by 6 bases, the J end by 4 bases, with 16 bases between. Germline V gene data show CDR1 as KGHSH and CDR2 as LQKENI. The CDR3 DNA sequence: TGTGCCAGCTCGCTTGGTTCAGGGAAAGGAAACACCATATATTTT. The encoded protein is CASSLGSGKGNTIYF.

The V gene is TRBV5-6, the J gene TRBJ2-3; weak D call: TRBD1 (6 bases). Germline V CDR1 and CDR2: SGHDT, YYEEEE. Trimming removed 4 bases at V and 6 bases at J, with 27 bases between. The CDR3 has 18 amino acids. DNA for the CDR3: TGTGCCAGCAGCCCGGGTGGGTGGGGCAGCACCCAGGGGGATACGCAGTATTTT. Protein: CASSPGGWGSTQGDTQYF.

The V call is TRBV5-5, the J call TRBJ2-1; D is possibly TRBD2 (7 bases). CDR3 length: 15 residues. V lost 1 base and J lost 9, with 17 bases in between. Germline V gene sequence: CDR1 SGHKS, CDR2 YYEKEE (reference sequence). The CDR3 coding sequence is TGTGCCAGCAGCTTGTTTGGAGGGGGGGCTTCTGAGCAGTTCTTC. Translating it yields CASSLFGGGASEQFF.

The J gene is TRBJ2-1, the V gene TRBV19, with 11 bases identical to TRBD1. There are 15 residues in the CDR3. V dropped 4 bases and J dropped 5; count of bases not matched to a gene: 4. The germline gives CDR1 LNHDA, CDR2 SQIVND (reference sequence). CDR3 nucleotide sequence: TGTGCCAGTAGTAAGGGACAGGGGGGCCACAATGAGCAGTTCTTC. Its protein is CASSKGQGGHNEQFF. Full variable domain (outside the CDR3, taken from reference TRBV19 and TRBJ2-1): DGGITQSPKYLFRKEGQNVTLSCEQNLNHDAMYWYRQDPGQGLRLIYYSQIVNDFQKGDIAEGYSVSREKKESFPLTVTSAQKNPTAFYLCASSKGQGGHNEQFFGPGTRLTVL.

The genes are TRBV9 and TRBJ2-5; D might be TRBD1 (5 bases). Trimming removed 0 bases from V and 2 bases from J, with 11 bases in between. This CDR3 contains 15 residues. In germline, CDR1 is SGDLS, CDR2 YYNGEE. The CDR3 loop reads CASSVAQGWQETQYF. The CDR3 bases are TGTGCCAGCAGCGTAGCTCAGGGCTGGCAAGAGACCCAGTACTTC.

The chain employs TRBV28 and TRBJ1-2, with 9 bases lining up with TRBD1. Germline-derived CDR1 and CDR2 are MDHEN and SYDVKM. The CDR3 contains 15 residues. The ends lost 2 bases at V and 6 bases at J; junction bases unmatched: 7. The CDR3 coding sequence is TGTGCCAGCAGTTTAACAGGGGGCGAGTGGGATGGCTACACCTTC. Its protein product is CASSLTGGEWDGYTF.

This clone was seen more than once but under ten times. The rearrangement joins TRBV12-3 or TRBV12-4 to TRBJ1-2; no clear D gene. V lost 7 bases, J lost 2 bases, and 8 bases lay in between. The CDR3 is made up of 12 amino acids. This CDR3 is CASNTGNYGYTF. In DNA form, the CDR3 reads TGTGCCAGCAATACGGGGAACTATGGCTACACCTTC.

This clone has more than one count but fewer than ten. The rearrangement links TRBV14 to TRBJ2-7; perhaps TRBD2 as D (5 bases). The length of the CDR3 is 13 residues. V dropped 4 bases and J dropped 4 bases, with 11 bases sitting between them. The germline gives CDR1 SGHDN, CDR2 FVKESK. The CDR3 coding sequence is TGTGCCAGCAGCCTAGGACTGTTTTACGAGCAGTACTTC. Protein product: CASSLGLFYEQYF.

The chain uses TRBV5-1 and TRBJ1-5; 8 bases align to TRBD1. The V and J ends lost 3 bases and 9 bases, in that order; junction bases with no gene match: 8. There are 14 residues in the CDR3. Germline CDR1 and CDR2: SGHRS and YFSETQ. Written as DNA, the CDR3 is TGCGCCAGCAGCTCATACAGGGGGGTGCGGCCCCAGCATTTT. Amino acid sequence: CASSSYRGVRPQHF.

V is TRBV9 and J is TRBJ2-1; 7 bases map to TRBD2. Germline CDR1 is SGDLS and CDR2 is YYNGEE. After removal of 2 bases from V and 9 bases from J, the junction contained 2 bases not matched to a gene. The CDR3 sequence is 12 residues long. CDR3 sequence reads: CASSVGGIEQFF. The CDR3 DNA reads TGTGCCAGCAGCGTGGGAGGGATTGAGCAGTTCTTC.

CDR3 DNA sequence: TGTGCCAGCAGTGAATTCCGGGACAGGGGATTATCTGAAGCTTTCTTT. This codes for CASSEFRDRGLSEAFF. This chain links TRBV27 with TRBJ1-1, with 10 nucleotides matching TRBD1. The germline gives CDR1 MNHEY, CDR2 SMNVEV (reference sequence). The CDR3 is 16 residues long. V dropped 5 bases and J dropped 6; count of bases not matched to a gene: 12.

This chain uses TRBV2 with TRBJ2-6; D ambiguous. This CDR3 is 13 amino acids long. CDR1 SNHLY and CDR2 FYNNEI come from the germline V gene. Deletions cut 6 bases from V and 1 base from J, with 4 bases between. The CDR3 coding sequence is TGTGCCAGCAGCGGTTCTGGGGCCAACGTCCTGACTTTC. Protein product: CASSGSGANVLTF.

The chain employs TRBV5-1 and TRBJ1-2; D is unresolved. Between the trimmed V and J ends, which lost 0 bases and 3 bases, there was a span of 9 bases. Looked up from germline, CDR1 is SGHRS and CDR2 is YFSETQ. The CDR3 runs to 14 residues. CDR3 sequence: CASSLVGVDYGYTF. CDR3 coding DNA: TGCGCCAGCAGCTTGGTCGGGGTAGACTATGGCTACACCTTC.